This entry lists 17 T cell receptor beta chains sequenced from one sample in a study of beta chain features in type 1 diabetes. Study-wide findings and caveats: People with Type 1 diabetes carried modestly yet significantly shorter TCRB CDR3s in all four CD4+ subsets.

Their recognized antigens are unknown. Expressed TCRB transcripts were sequenced because the entire RNA isolate underwent reverse transcription. Sequencing used immunoSEQ multiplex PCR; TCRdb keeps in-frame clones, though not all of them. The table has about 650,000 clones, approximately 13% seen once; the top ten hold around 0.12%. The sample taken for sequencing was naive CD4+ T cells from blood. These receptors came from a man under 40 with type 1 diabetes.

V usage is TRBV27 and J usage is TRBJ2-1, with 9 positions matching TRBD2. The germline V gene has CDR1 MNHEY and CDR2 SMNVEV (reference sequence). Trimming at V came to 6 bases and at J to 9 bases, leaving 6 bases not matched to a gene. This CDR3 is built from 13 residues. This chain's CDR3 is CASSRAGGSEQFF. The CDR3 DNA reads TGTGCCAGCAGCCGGGCGGGGGGGAGTGAGCAGTTCTTC.

This clone has just a few counts. The J gene is TRBJ2-7, the V gene TRBV18, with D maybe TRBD1 (6 bases). CDR1 and CDR2 from the germline V gene are KGHSH and LQKENI. The CDR3 extends over 14 amino acids. V lost 0 bases to trimming and J lost 5 bases, with 11 bases between them. The CDR3 region has the DNA TGTGCCAGCTCACCACCTTCCAGGGGCGACGAGCAGTACTTC. It translates to CASSPPSRGDEQYF.

This clone was counted a few times. The chain uses TRBV10-3 and TRBJ2-1, with D unresolved. The germline CDR1 and CDR2 sequences are ENHRY and SYGVKD. Trimming removed 5 bases from V and 8 bases from J, with 13 bases in between. This CDR3 has 13 residues. The CDR3: CAISWTLDDEQFF. The CDR3 DNA sequence: TGTGCCATCAGTTGGACCCTCGACGATGAGCAGTTCTTC.

This clone was seen a few times. The chain couples TRBV7-9 to TRBJ2-3; D is ambiguous. The germline CDR1 and CDR2 sequences are SEHNR and FQNEAQ (reference sequence). V lost 5 bases to trimming and J lost 0 bases, with 9 bases between them. The CDR3 length is 14 residues. Here the CDR3 DNA reads TGTGCCAGCAGCCGGGTACAGAGCACAGATACGCAGTATTTT. Its translation: CASSRVQSTDTQYF. The variable domain in full, with the rest retrieved from reference TRBV7-9 and TRBJ2-3, is DTGVSQNPRHKITKRGQNVTFRCDPISEHNRLYWYRQTLGQGPEFLTYFQNEAQLEKSRLLSDRFSAERPKGSFSTLEIQRTEQGDSAMYLCASSRVQSTDTQYFGPGTRLTVL.

This clone has just a few counts. The chain is built from TRBV28 and TRBJ2-7; 9 bases align to TRBD1. There are 14 residues in the CDR3. The V gene's germline CDR1 is MDHEN and CDR2 SYDVKM. Trimming at V came to 7 bases and at J to 2 bases, leaving 6 bases not matched to a gene. In nucleotides, the CDR3 is TGTGCCAGCACCCCTGGGGACAGGGCCTACGAGCAGTACTTC. This gives the protein CASTPGDRAYEQYF.

The chain couples TRBV5-1 to TRBJ2-7, with 9 positions matching TRBD1. CDR1 and CDR2 (germline): SGHRS, YFSETQ. The trim removed 4 bases at V and 6 bases at J, leaving 14 bases unmatched. The CDR3 length is 16 residues. In nucleotides, the CDR3 is TGCGCCAGCAGCGTCCAGCTGACAGGGGGAACATCCGAGCAGTACTTC. Protein: CASSVQLTGGTSEQYF.

The chain couples TRBV7-9 to TRBJ2-7; 8 bases are a match to TRBD1. With V trimmed by 6 bases and J by 4 bases, 8 bases remained unmatched. CDR1 and CDR2 (germline): SEHNR, FQNEAQ (reference sequence). The CDR3 spans 14 residues. The CDR3 DNA reads TGTGCCAGCAGTACCGGGACAGGATCTTACGAGCAGTACTTC. It is translated as CASSTGTGSYEQYF.

This clone appeared a few times. This rearrangement joins TRBV10-3 to TRBJ2-2, with D perhaps TRBD1 (6 bases). CDR1 and CDR2 from the germline V gene are ENHRY and SYGVKD. The CDR3 contains 16 residues. V was cut by 0 bases and J by 0 bases, with 8 bases left in between. CDR3: CAISESTGANTGELFF. Here the CDR3 DNA reads TGTGCCATCAGTGAGTCGACAGGAGCGAACACCGGGGAGCTGTTTTTT.

This clone was found a few times. V gene TRBV29-1 combines with J gene TRBJ1-1, with D perhaps TRBD1 (5 bases). From germline, CDR1 is SQVTM and CDR2 ANQGSEA. The germline V and J ends were trimmed by 3 bases and 3 bases, with 11 bases remaining between them. This CDR3 is built from 13 residues. CDR3 nucleotides: TGCAGCGTTGAGAACAGGATCGACACTGAAGCTTTCTTT. Amino acid sequence: CSVENRIDTEAFF. Variable domain in full (rest from reference TRBV29-1 and TRBJ1-1): SAVISQKPSRDICQRGTSLTIQCQVDSQVTMMFWYRQQPGQSLTLIATANQGSEATYESGFVIDKFPISRPNLTFSTLTVSNMSPEDSSIYLCSVENRIDTEAFFGQGTRLTVV.

V usage is TRBV11-3 and J usage is TRBJ2-3; TRBD1 matches 10 bases. From germline, CDR1 is SGHNT and CDR2 YENEEA. V lost 5 bases to trimming and J lost 6 bases; unmatched junction nucleotides: 11. The CDR3 runs to 16 residues. CDR3 nucleotides: TGTGCCAGCAGCCGACTTAGGACAGGGGGAACTGATACGCAGTATTTT. Translation gives CASSRLRTGGTDTQYF.

This clone turned up a few times. The rearrangement links TRBV9 to TRBJ2-1, with a tentative D call TRBD2 (7 bases). V shed 0 bases and J shed 6 bases, with 25 bases lying between them. Germline assignment: CDR1 SGDLS and CDR2 YYNGEE. The CDR3 extends over 19 amino acids. The CDR3 region is CASSVARGGDPSEGNEQFF. The CDR3 DNA follows: TGTGCCAGCAGCGTAGCCCGAGGGGGGGATCCCTCCGAGGGCAATGAGCAGTTCTTC.

This clone was seen a few times. This chain uses TRBV10-3 with TRBJ2-1; 9 bases agree with TRBD2. The germline V gene encodes CDR1 ENHRY and CDR2 SYGVKD. The length of the CDR3 is 17 residues. With V trimmed by 4 bases and J by 0 bases, 7 bases remained unmatched. The CDR3 region is CAISGTGTSISYNEQFF. The CDR3 DNA reads as TGTGCCATCAGTGGAACCGGGACTAGCATCTCCTACAATGAGCAGTTCTTC.

This clone occurred a few times. The chain employs TRBV4-3 and TRBJ1-6; 11 positions match TRBD1. Losses at the gene ends were 3 bases for V and 8 bases for J; bases not matched to a gene: 6. The length of the CDR3 is 16 residues. CDR1 is LGHNA and CDR2 is YSLEER in the germline V gene. The CDR3 loop is CASSQMGGQGDSPLHF. Here the CDR3 DNA reads TGCGCCAGCAGCCAGATGGGGGGACAGGGGGATTCACCCCTCCACTTT.

This rearrangement joins TRBV12-5 to TRBJ2-2; D is ambiguous. Germline V gives CDR1 LGHNT, CDR2 FRNRAP. CDR3 length equals 13 residues. V lost 7 bases to trimming and J lost 0 bases, with 6 bases between them. CDR3 protein: CASVQANTGELFF. The CDR3, as DNA: TGTGCTAGTGTCCAGGCGAACACCGGGGAGCTGTTTTTT.

The chain has TRBV29-1 and TRBJ2-4, with 8 bases fitting TRBD2. The CDR3 loop spans 15 amino acids. Germline V gives CDR1 SQVTM, CDR2 ANQGSEA. With V trimmed by 4 bases and J by 2 bases, 7 bases remained unmatched. The CDR3 sequence: CSVGRAGASKNIQYF. In nucleotides, the CDR3 is TGCAGCGTTGGGAGAGCGGGGGCCTCCAAAAACATTCAGTACTTC. The whole variable domain, filled in from reference TRBV29-1 and TRBJ2-4, reads SAVISQKPSRDICQRGTSLTIQCQVDSQVTMMFWYRQQPGQSLTLIATANQGSEATYESGFVIDKFPISRPNLTFSTLTVSNMSPEDSSIYLCSVGRAGASKNIQYFGAGTRLSVL.

With regard to this clone: Additional DNA sequences in this sample encode the identical CDR3. The chain recombines TRBV2 with TRBJ1-5, with D possibly being TRBD1 (5 bases). The CDR3 covers 12 residues. Germline CDR1 SNHLY, CDR2 FYNNEI. V was cut by 6 bases and J by 4 bases, with 7 bases left in between. CDR3 residues: CASSAGNQPQHF. The CDR3, as DNA: TGTGCCAGCAGCGCAGGGAATCAGCCCCAGCATTTT.

The V gene is TRBV6-6, the J gene TRBJ1-4, with D unclear. The CDR3 runs to 14 residues. In germline, CDR1 is MNHNY, CDR2 SVGAGI (reference sequence). V dropped 6 bases and J dropped 1 base, with 9 bases sitting between them. CDR3 coding DNA: TGTGCCAGCAGCCCATATATAACTAATGAAAAACTGTTTTTT. This encodes CASSPYITNEKLFF.